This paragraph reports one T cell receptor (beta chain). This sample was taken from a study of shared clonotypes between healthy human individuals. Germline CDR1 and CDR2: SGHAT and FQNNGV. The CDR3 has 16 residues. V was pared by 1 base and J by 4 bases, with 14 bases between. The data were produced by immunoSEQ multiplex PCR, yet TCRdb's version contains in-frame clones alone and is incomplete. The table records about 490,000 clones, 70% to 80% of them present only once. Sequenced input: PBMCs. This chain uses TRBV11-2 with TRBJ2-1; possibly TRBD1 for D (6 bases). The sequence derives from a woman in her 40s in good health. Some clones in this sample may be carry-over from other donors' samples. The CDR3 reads CASSLGRGQRYNEQFF. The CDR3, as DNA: TGTGCCAGCAGCTTAGGCCGAGGACAGCGATACAATGAGCAGTTCTTC. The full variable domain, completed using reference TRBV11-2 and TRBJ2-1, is EAGVAQSPRYKIIEKRQSVAFWCNPISGHATLYWYQQILGQGPKLLIQFQNNGVVDDSQLPKDRFSAERLKGVDSTLKIQPAKLEDSAVYLCASSLGRGQRYNEQFFGPGTRLTVL.